This T cell receptor beta chain came from a study of CD8 T cells in Susac syndrome. After removal of 1 base from V and 0 bases from J, the junction contained 4 bases not matched to a gene. CDR3 length: 18 residues. Reverse transcription used 0.5 to 1 ug RNA and random hexamers. One entry per CDR3 protein, called by TCRdb with MiXCR from the immunoSEQ multiplex PCR reads. The table includes approximately 160,000 distinct CDR3 sequences, roughly 95% detected once. The chain carries TRBV23-1 and TRBJ2-3, with 13 bases matching TRBD2. TRBV23-1 is an open reading frame whose function is uncertain. The material sequenced was CD4+ T cells from PBMCs. This TCR derives from a human donor with Susac syndrome. The CDR3 protein is CASSQLRTSGGSTDTQYF. CDR3 DNA sequence: TGCGCCAGCAGTCAATTGCGGACTAGCGGGGGCAGCACAGATACGCAGTATTTT.